The rows below give T cell receptor beta chains drawn from one sample of a study of vaccination effects on CD4 cells after COVID-19. Their antigens remain unidentified. Here immunoSEQ multiplex PCR was the method, and the copy in TCRdb shows in-frame clones only, minus some. Of 40,000 to 50,000 clones in the sample, around 68% were seen once. Here the sequenced sample was CD4+ T cells from PBMCs cultured with HCoV-OC43 spike peptides, taken before COVID-19 vaccination. The origin of the receptors is a human donor who received a COVID-19 vaccine. Both conserved end residues are part of each CDR3. A D gene is named only where the DNA matches it firmly. The size entry is marked missing in some rows and otherwise reads once, few, many or a size class.

few	TRBV6-5	TRBD1	TRBJ2-7	TGTGCCAGCAGTCCGGGACAGGGTAGGTACGAGCAGTACTTC	CASSPGQGRYEQYF
few	TRBV18	-	TRBJ2-5	TGTGCCAGCTCACCACCGTGGGCAGCCCAAGAGACCCAGTACTTC	CASSPPWAAQETQYF
-	TRBV5-4	-	TRBJ2-3	TGTGCCAGCAGCTTGGAGCTAGCGAACACAGATACGCAGTATTTT	CASSLELANTDTQYF
-	TRBV5-4	TRBD1	TRBJ2-7	TGTGCCAGCAGCTGGACAGGGGCGGGAGACGAGCAGTACTTC	CASSWTGAGDEQYF
-	TRBV28	-	TRBJ1-2	TGTGCCAGCAGTTTGATGCGCGGGAACTATGGCTACACCTTC	CASSLMRGNYGYTF
-	TRBV11-2	-	TRBJ2-1	TGTGCCAGCAGCCCGGGTGGGGGGCGGGCCTACAATGAGCAGTTCTTC	CASSPGGGRAYNEQFF
-	TRBV5-8	TRBD2	TRBJ2-1	TGTGCCAGCAGCTTGGCTAGCGGGAGGGGGTTCTACAATGAGCAGTTCTTC	CASSLASGRGFYNEQFF
-	TRBV5-1	TRBD1	TRBJ1-4	TGCGCCAGCAGCCCGGACAGGGGGCGCGGTTTTAGGGAAAAACTGTTTTTT	CASSPDRGRGFREKLFF
-	TRBV11-2	TRBD1	TRBJ2-7	TGTGCCAGCAGCACGCCGGGACAGGGGGCTGATGAGCAGTACTTC	CASSTPGQGADEQYF
-	TRBV12-5	-	TRBJ1-1	TGTGCTAGTGGCCAAACCGCGAACACTGAAGCTTTCTTT	CASGQTANTEAFF
-	TRBV28	-	TRBJ2-1	TGTGCCAGCAGTCCGACTTTTAGGACTCTAAACAATGAGCAGTTCTTC	CASSPTFRTLNNEQFF
-	TRBV5-6	-	TRBJ2-6	TGTGCCAGCAGCTCCGGGCTACGATCCTCTGGGGCCAACGTCCTGACTTTC	CASSSGLRSSGANVLTF
-	TRBV30	-	TRBJ2-2	TGTGCCTGGAGCCTTAACACCGGGGAGCTGTTTTTT	CAWSLNTGELFF
-	TRBV2	-	TRBJ2-1	TGTGCCAGCAGTACTAAGACTAGCAATGAGCAGTTCTTC	CASSTKTSNEQFF
few	TRBV29-1	TRBD1	TRBJ2-5	TGCAGCGTTGGGGACAGCTTGCTCCAAGAGACCCAGTACTTC	CSVGDSLLQETQYF
-	TRBV4-3	-	TRBJ2-2	TGCGCCAGCAGCCAAGGAGAAGGGTTTGACACCGGGGAGCTGTTTTTT	CASSQGEGFDTGELFF
-	TRBV24-1	TRBD2	TRBJ2-5	TGTGCCACCAGTGACCGGGGGGACGTGGAGACCCAGTACTTC	CATSDRGDVETQYF
few	TRBV5-1	TRBD1	TRBJ2-2	TGCGCCAGCAGCTCAGGGGGCTTCGAAACCGGGGAGCTGTTTTTT	CASSSGGFETGELFF
-	TRBV7-2	-	TRBJ1-1	TGTGCCAGCAGCTTAATGGGAGCGGGTCGGGAAGCTTTCTTT	CASSLMGAGREAFF
-	TRBV7-9	TRBD2	TRBJ2-7	TGTGCCAGCAGCCCTTCAGGACTAGCCTACGAGCAGTACTTC	CASSPSGLAYEQYF
few	TRBV2	-	TRBJ1-1	TGTGCCAGCAGTGAGAACAGGGACACTGAAGCTTTCTTT	CASSENRDTEAFF
few	TRBV7-2	-	TRBJ1-3	TGTGCCAGCAGCTTAGCGCAGGGGTCGAGAAACACCATATATTTT	CASSLAQGSRNTIYF
-	TRBV5-4	-	TRBJ2-7	TGTGCCAGCAGCGCAAAACAGGGATCAGGCCCCTACGAGCAGTACTTC	CASSAKQGSGPYEQYF
once	TRBV6-1	-	TRBJ1-2	TGTGCCAGCAGTGAAGAGTGGACGCGTGGCGGCTACACCTTC	CASSEEWTRGGYTF
-	TRBV10-2	-	TRBJ1-1	TGCGCCAGCAGTGCCCCAGGGTGGAGCACTGAAGCTTTCTTT	CASSAPGWSTEAFF
once	TRBV19	-	TRBJ2-3	TGTGCCAGTAGTAATCACGGCCGACGCACAGATACGCAGTATTTT	CASSNHGRRTDTQYF
-	TRBV4-2	-	TRBJ1-2	TGTGCCAGCAGCCAAGAATCGCGTGAATCTTATGGCTACACCTTC	CASSQESRESYGYTF
-	TRBV12-3/TRBV12-4	-	TRBJ2-3	TGTGCCAGCAGTTATGGGTCAGATACGCAGTATTTT	CASSYGSDTQYF
-	TRBV7-9	-	TRBJ1-4	TGTGCCAGCAGCTTAAGGCTGGATGAAAAACTGTTTTTT	CASSLRLDEKLFF
-	TRBV9	-	TRBJ1-4	TGTGCCAGCAGCGTAGGGCAGGGCGACGAAAAACTGTTTTTT	CASSVGQGDEKLFF
-	TRBV7-2	-	TRBJ2-5	TGTGCCAGCAGCTTACTCGGGGTTGGGGAGACCCAGTACTTC	CASSLLGVGETQYF
few	TRBV7-2	TRBD2	TRBJ2-2	TGTGCCAGCAGCCTAGCGGGAGGAACCGGGGAGCTGTTTTTT	CASSLAGGTGELFF
-	TRBV4-3	-	TRBJ2-1	TGCGCCAGCAGCCGCACGCTACTTGTCCCCAGCTCCTACAATGAGCAGTTCTTC	CASSRTLLVPSSYNEQFF
once	TRBV2	-	TRBJ1-5	TGTGCCAGCAGTGATTGGACGGACAATCAGCCCCAGCATTTT	CASSDWTDNQPQHF
-	TRBV5-4	TRBD2	TRBJ2-2	TGTGCCAGCAGCTCTCGACTAGCGGGGAACACCGGGGAGCTGTTTTTT	CASSSRLAGNTGELFF
-	TRBV30	-	TRBJ2-5	TGTGCCTGGAGTGTATTGGCGACCCAGTACTTC	CAWSVLATQYF
-	TRBV4-1	TRBD2	TRBJ2-3	TGCGCCAGCAGCCAAGGTCTGGCGGGGGGGCTCCGAGATACGCAGTATTTT	CASSQGLAGGLRDTQYF
once	TRBV7-9	-	TRBJ1-1	TGTGCCAGCAGCCACCCGTCGGGGGGCGCTGGGGGGACTGAAGCTTTCTTT	CASSHPSGGAGGTEAFF
few	TRBV2	-	TRBJ1-3	TGTGCCAGCACCGGACCGGGGGGTCCTGGAAACACCATATATTTT	CASTGPGGPGNTIYF
-	TRBV2	-	TRBJ2-5	TGTGCCAGCAGTGAGAGGAGCCTCGGACGACAAGAGACCCAGTACTTC	CASSERSLGRQETQYF
-	TRBV3-1/TRBV3-2	-	TRBJ2-5	TGTGCCAGCAGCCCTCAGTACCAAGAGACCCAGTACTTC	CASSPQYQETQYF
once	TRBV3-1/TRBV3-2	-	TRBJ1-2	TGTGCCAGCAGCCAAGATCGTATCGTCAACTATGGCTACACCTTC	CASSQDRIVNYGYTF
few	TRBV2	TRBD1	TRBJ2-7	TGTGCCAGCAGCCGACCGGGACAGGGGCCCTACGAGCAGTACTTC	CASSRPGQGPYEQYF
-	TRBV5-4	-	TRBJ2-3	TGTGCCAGCAGGGCGGGGTCTAACACAGATACGCAGTATTTT	CASRAGSNTDTQYF
once	TRBV4-1	-	TRBJ2-5	TGCGCCAGCAGCCACAGGGATGGACAAGAGACCCAGTACTTC	CASSHRDGQETQYF